The entry that follows covers one TCR beta chain sequence. What this receptor recognizes is not known. Per-base qualities were not stored, and no clone one base away is much larger. The data derive from a study of metastatic and nonmetastatic thyroid tumors (TCRdb year 2020). Turning to the overall study: Repertoires from peripheral blood and from tumor or nodule tissue samples of malignant and benign thyroid patients were compared.

The research as a whole found: In both blood and tumor samples, malignant tumors were reported to have significantly higher TCR beta diversity than benign nodules.

The method behind the library was PCR. Sequencing used an Illumina HiSeq 4000. High-throughput sequencing was used to profile the TCR beta-chain CDR3 region of each patient. Per the authors' processing: CDR3 differences across clinicopathological groups were used to build a classifier for discriminating distant-metastatic papillary thyroid cancer patients. The Shannon index was used to assess repertoire diversity, and the Morisita-Horn index was used to assess tumor-blood repertoire similarity. In-frame beta chains were kept once TCRdb had trimmed the public reads at Q25 with fastp and called clones with MiXCR. Clone size and V and J calls follow TCRdb, not the original study. The sample yields 14,000 to 15,000 clones; roughly 25% were counted once. Jointly, the top ten make up 7.7% of the sample. No patient had received any treatment before thyroid surgery. Using T-cell receptor beta sequencing, the study looked back at clinical samples from patients collected from the early 2010s to the late 2010s.

From the germline V gene (reference sequence), CDR1 is SGHNT and CDR2 is YYREEE. Trimming removed 2 bases from V and 6 bases from J; the gene matches leave 5 bases unexplained. CDR3 length: 15 amino acids, cysteine to phenylalanine. The read is trimmed to its CDR3 DNA, 45 bases read in frame from base 1. Sample: tumor tissue. This sequence originates from a female donor with papillary thyroid cancer or a benign thyroid nodule (not recorded which). Some clones in this sample may be carry-over from other donors' samples. The V gene is TRBV5-4 and the J gene is TRBJ2-2, and TRBD1 aligns with 9 junction nucleotides. The CDR3 loop reads CASSFSQGASGELFF. DNA sequence: TGTGCCAGCAGCTTTTCACAGGGGGCGTCCGGGGAGCTGTTTTTT.